The clone carrying this TCR beta chain was observed a handful of times. What it recognizes is unknown. At one end the junction does not follow the germline gene, possibly because of a read error. This specimen belongs to a study of identical twins. Findings and limits, study-wide: Compared with unrelated sharing, twin-shared out-of-frame alpha sequences had more low-probability sequences.

Unique molecular identifiers were in the cDNA, with template-switch universal primer binding. TCRdb redid the calling of the 5' RACE reads with MiXCR, one entry per CDR3 protein. The sample shows 460,000 or so distinct CDR3 sequences, 14% of them seen only once. This CDR3 comprises 13 residues. Germline CDR1 and CDR2: DFQATT and SNEGSKA (reference sequence). Separately, the same data were catalogued under a study of yellow fever vaccine responses in identical twins.

The chain couples TRBV20-1 to TRBJ1-6; D gene uncertain. The clonotype comes from a woman aged 18-29 years in good health. Sequencing was done on a sample of CD4+ T cells sorted from blood. The CDR3 loop reads CSARGPYNSPLHF. DNA of the CDR3: TGCAGTGCAAGAGGACCTTATAATTCACCCCTCCACTTT.